Below, 25 T cell receptor beta chains from the same sample are listed, as sequenced in a study of blood T cells in healthy people across ages. It was with a sample-barcoded 5' primer and a J-beta primer mix that a second PCR of roughly 7 to 12 cycles was run. MiXCR, run by TCRdb on the 5' RACE reads, gives a single entry per CDR3 protein. This table holds about 970,000 distinct CDR3 sequences, 51% found once. Sequences were obtained from blood. The receptors were sampled from a woman aged 55-69 years in good health.

This clonotype was recorded a few times. The rearrangement uses TRBV11-2 and TRBJ2-3; TRBD1 agrees at 9 bases. Germline V gene data show CDR1 as SGHAT and CDR2 as FQNNGV. CDR3 length equals 15 residues. V shed 7 bases and J 2 bases; nucleotides not matched to a gene: 7. CDR3 sequence: CASIRDRVNTDTQYF. Written as DNA, the CDR3 is TGTGCCAGCATCCGGGACAGGGTTAACACAGATACGCAGTATTTT.

This clonotype was recorded at least ten times. V is TRBV20-1 and J is TRBJ2-6; D is ambiguous. CDR3 length: 14 amino acids. Trimming removed 3 bases from V and 0 bases from J, with 6 bases in between. Germline V lookup: CDR1 DFQATT, CDR2 SNEGSKA (reference sequence). The CDR3: CSASYGSGANVLTF. CDR3 in DNA: TGCAGTGCTAGTTACGGCTCTGGGGCCAACGTCCTGACTTTC.

The chain employs TRBV12-3 or TRBV12-4 and TRBJ2-3, with a possible D match to TRBD2 (5 bases). The germline V and J ends were trimmed by 7 bases and 0 bases, with 11 bases remaining between them. The CDR3 contains 14 residues. The CDR3 sequence: CASTKAASTDTQYF. CDR3 nucleotides: TGTGCCAGCACCAAAGCGGCTAGCACAGATACGCAGTATTTT.

J is TRBJ2-1 and V is TRBV20-1; D is unclear. Germline CDR1 reads DFQATT; CDR2 reads SNEGSKA (reference sequence). The CDR3 sequence is 12 residues long. The germline V and J ends were trimmed by 5 bases and 6 bases, with 11 bases remaining between them. For the CDR3, the DNA is TGCAGTGCTGATAAGGAGCTCAATGAGCAGTTCTTC. Amino acids: CSADKELNEQFF.

This chain links TRBV7-6 with TRBJ2-1, with D maybe TRBD2 (7 bases). V gave up 1 base and J gave up 3 bases, with 13 bases separating them. This CDR3 is 16 amino acids long. Germline V gives CDR1 SGHVS, CDR2 FNYEAQ. The CDR3 DNA follows: TGTGCCAGCAGCTTAGGGGGGGGGGCAGTCTACAATGAGCAGTTCTTC. Translation gives CASSLGGGAVYNEQFF.

The chain recombines TRBV20-1 with TRBJ2-5, with 12 bases that match TRBD2. Trimming removed 4 bases from V and 11 bases from J; junction bases left unmatched: 14. There are 15 residues in the CDR3. CDR1 is DFQATT, CDR2 SNEGSKA, per germline (reference sequence). The CDR3 DNA reads as TGCAGTGCTACCCCGACTAGCGGGAGCATTGGAGAGCAGTACTTC. It yields the protein CSATPTSGSIGEQYF.

This clonotype showed up just a few times. CDR3 coding DNA: TGCAGCGTTCGAGGGACACTGGGCATTCAGTACTTC. Amino acids: CSVRGTLGIQYF. The chain combines TRBV29-1 with TRBJ2-4, with D possibly being TRBD1 (6 bases). With 5 bases removed from V and 9 bases from J, the gap between germline ends came to 14 bases. CDR3 length: 12 residues. The germline V gene encodes CDR1 SQVTM and CDR2 ANQGSEA.

The table lists this clonotype with a few counts. V and J are TRBV7-2 and TRBJ2-1, with 8 bases aligning to TRBD2. The ends lost 0 bases at V and 2 bases at J; junction bases unmatched: 3. CDR3 length: 16 residues. Germline CDR1 reads SGHTA; CDR2 reads FQGNSA. CDR3 nucleotides: TGTGCCAGCAGCTTAGCCCCGGGACTAGCCTACAATGAGCAGTTCTTC. This gives the protein CASSLAPGLAYNEQFF. Filled out from reference TRBV7-2 and TRBJ2-1, the complete variable domain reads GAGVSQSPSNKVTEKGKDVELRCDPISGHTALYWYRQSLGQGLEFLIYFQGNSAPDKSGLPSDRFSAERTGGSVSTLTIQRTQQEDSAVYLCASSLAPGLAYNEQFFGPGTRLTVL.

This clonotype was counted only a few times. The chain has TRBV12-5 and TRBJ2-5; D possibly matches TRBD1 or TRBD2 (5 bases each). The V gene lost 11 bases and the J gene lost 2 bases, with 12 bases spanning the gap. This CDR3 comprises 12 residues. Germline-derived CDR1 and CDR2 are LGHNT and FRNRAP. CDR3 DNA: TGTGCTTTTAGGGGACGACAAGAGACCCAGTACTTC. It codes for CAFRGRQETQYF. The variable domain in full, with the rest retrieved from reference TRBV12-5 and TRBJ2-5, is DARVTQTPRHKVTEMGQEVTMRCQPILGHNTVFWYRQTMMQGLELLAYFRNRAPLDDSGMPKDRFSAEMPDATLATLKIQPSEPRDSAVYFCAFRGRQETQYFGPGTRLLVL.

The chain joins TRBV12-3 or TRBV12-4 to TRBJ2-3; no clear D gene. The V end was cut by 6 bases, the J end by 4 bases, with 8 bases between. The CDR3 totals 12 residues. CDR3 coding DNA: TGTGCCAGCAGAGTGACCCCAGATACGCAGTATTTT. Translating it yields CASRVTPDTQYF.

The J gene is TRBJ2-7, the V gene TRBV28; 9 bases fit TRBD2. Germline V lookup: CDR1 MDHEN, CDR2 SYDVKM. J lost 7 bases, V lost 7 bases, and 5 bases had no gene match. The CDR3 totals 12 residues. CDR3 sequence: CASISGSGEQYF. The DNA for the CDR3 is TGTGCCAGCATTAGCGGGAGTGGAGAGCAGTACTTC. Together with reference TRBV28 and TRBJ2-7, the CDR3 gives the full variable domain: DVKVTQSSRYLVKRTGEKVFLECVQDMDHENMFWYRQDPGLGLRLIYFSYDVKMKEKGDIPEGYSVSREKKERFSLILESASTNQTSMYLCASISGSGEQYFGPGTRLTVT.

The chain links TRBV27 to TRBJ2-1; D uncertain. Between the trimmed V and J ends, which lost 3 bases and 6 bases, there was a span of 9 bases. This CDR3 is 13 amino acids long. Germline assignment: CDR1 MNHEY and CDR2 SMNVEV (reference sequence). CDR3 DNA: TGTGCCAGCAGTTTTGTCGGACCCAATGAGCAGTTCTTC. It encodes CASSFVGPNEQFF.

The chain recombines TRBV14 with TRBJ2-7; 9 nucleotides agree with TRBD1. The J segment lost 2 bases and the V segment lost 5 bases, leaving 7 bases of the junction unmatched. Germline V lookup: CDR1 SGHDN, CDR2 FVKESK. This CDR3 region has 15 residues. As DNA, the CDR3 is TGTGCCAGCAGCGTTAGCGGACAGGGGCCCTACGAGCAGTACTTC. It translates to CASSVSGQGPYEQYF.

This chain links TRBV3-1 with TRBJ1-6; D perhaps matches TRBD1 (5 bases). This CDR3 contains 15 residues. Germline lookup yields CDR1 LGHDT and CDR2 YNNKEL (reference sequence). V gave up 0 bases and J gave up 9 bases, with 12 bases separating them. The CDR3: CASSQEGRGSSPLHF. CDR3 coding DNA: TGTGCCAGCAGCCAAGAGGGCCGGGGCTCTTCACCCCTCCACTTT.

J is TRBJ2-7 and V is TRBV28, with 7 bases identical to TRBD1. Trimming cost V 7 bases and J 3 bases; bases outside gene matches: 6. Germline lookup yields CDR1 MDHEN and CDR2 SYDVKM. The CDR3 is 13 amino acids. This CDR3 is CASTWTGDYEQYF. Here the CDR3 DNA reads TGTGCCAGCACCTGGACAGGAGACTACGAGCAGTACTTC.

In this sample, this clonotype turned up a few times. The chain combines TRBV29-1 with TRBJ2-3, with D uncertain. The CDR3 runs to 13 residues. V shed 3 bases and J shed 1 base, with 8 bases lying between them. Per the germline V gene, CDR1 is SQVTM and CDR2 is ANQGSEA. As DNA, the CDR3 is TGCAGCGTTGATAGACACCGCACAGATACGCAGTATTTT. Translated: CSVDRHRTDTQYF.

V gene TRBV29-1 combines with J gene TRBJ2-1; 7 nucleotides align to TRBD2. CDR3 length: 16 residues. V shed 4 bases, J shed 6 bases, and the junction held 15 bases outside the gene matches. CDR1 SQVTM and CDR2 ANQGSEA come from the germline V gene. The CDR3, as DNA: TGCAGCGTTGTGCCAGCGGGGCGACGGGCGGGCAATGAGCAGTTCTTC. Protein sequence: CSVVPAGRRAGNEQFF.

This clonotype was seen many times. The chain uses TRBV20-1 and TRBJ1-2; 7 bases fit TRBD1. CDR3 length: 15 amino acids. The V gene's germline CDR1 is DFQATT and CDR2 SNEGSKA (reference sequence). V was pared by 6 bases and J by 8 bases, with 18 bases of the junction left unmatched. CDR3 bases: TGCAGTGCCCCTGACAGGGTTGTGCTTGATGGAGGCTACACCTTC. Its translation is CSAPDRVVLDGGYTF.

The chain combines TRBV29-1 with TRBJ2-3; 7 bases line up with TRBD1. Germline lookup yields CDR1 SQVTM and CDR2 ANQGSEA. V was clipped by 6 bases and J by 5 bases; unmatched bases: 8. This CDR3 spans 13 amino acids. The CDR3 nucleotides read TGCAGCGTGACAGGGAACTCTGGAGATACGCAGTATTTT. Translating it yields CSVTGNSGDTQYF.

This clonotype was observed a handful of times. The genes are TRBV28 and TRBJ2-4, with 9 bases aligning to TRBD1. The closer fit of TRBJ2-5 to the DNA end suggests the J call may be wrong. The V gene's germline CDR1 is MDHEN and CDR2 SYDVKM. The CDR3 contains 13 residues. CDR3 nucleotide sequence: TGTGCCGCCAAACAGGGGGCGCTAGAGACCCAGTACTTC. Its protein is CAAKQGALETQYF.

The chain combines TRBV5-1 with TRBJ1-1; 9 bases map to TRBD1. The CDR3 consists of 15 residues. Per germline, CDR1 SGHRS and CDR2 YFSETQ. J gave up 7 bases and V 2 bases, and 9 bases lay outside the gene matches. The CDR3, as DNA: TGCGCCAGCAGCTTTACGGACAGGGGATTCAGTGAAGCTTTCTTT. Protein sequence: CASSFTDRGFSEAFF.

This clonotype came up once. The rearrangement joins TRBV7-9 to TRBJ2-1; D is tentatively TRBD1 or TRBD2 (5 bases each). Per germline, CDR1 SEHNR and CDR2 FQNEAQ (reference sequence). The CDR3 contains 18 residues. The V end lost 1 base, the J end lost 6 bases, and 22 bases lay between the germline ends. The CDR3 DNA reads TGTGCCAGCAGCTTAGTGGGGACCCGAGACCAAACCCCCAATGAGCAGTTCTTC. Translation gives CASSLVGTRDQTPNEQFF. Full variable domain (outside the CDR3, taken from reference TRBV7-9 and TRBJ2-1): DTGVSQNPRHKITKRGQNVTFRCDPISEHNRLYWYRQTLGQGPEFLTYFQNEAQLEKSRLLSDRFSAERPKGSFSTLEIQRTEQGDSAMYLCASSLVGTRDQTPNEQFFGPGTRLTVL.

CDR3 bases: TGTGCCAGCCGCCGGGCCGGAGAAGGCTACACCTTC. Translation gives CASRRAGEGYTF. The chain couples TRBV3-1 to TRBJ1-2, with no clear D. CDR1 is LGHDT, CDR2 YNNKEL, per germline (reference sequence). The CDR3 runs to 12 residues. Trimming shortened V by 8 bases and J by 8 bases, and 15 bases separated the two germline ends.

The chain is built from TRBV2 and TRBJ2-3, with 8 nucleotides matching TRBD2. CDR1 is SNHLY and CDR2 is FYNNEI in the germline V gene. The CDR3 length is 16 residues. The junction had 9 bases not matched to a gene; V was cut back by 6 bases and J by 1 base. CDR3 bases: TGTGCCAGCAGGGCTAGAGCGGGAGAGGGCACAGATACGCAGTATTTT. Protein product: CASRARAGEGTDTQYF.

This chain links TRBV28 with TRBJ2-5, with 10 bases that match TRBD1. Germline loops: CDR1 MDHEN, CDR2 SYDVKM. This CDR3 contains 14 residues. V trimming: 4 bases; J trimming: 12 bases; junction bases outside the gene matches: 11. The CDR3 region is CASSSDRGRSQKYF. CDR3 bases: TGTGCCAGCAGTTCCGACAGGGGGCGCTCCCAAAAGTACTTC.